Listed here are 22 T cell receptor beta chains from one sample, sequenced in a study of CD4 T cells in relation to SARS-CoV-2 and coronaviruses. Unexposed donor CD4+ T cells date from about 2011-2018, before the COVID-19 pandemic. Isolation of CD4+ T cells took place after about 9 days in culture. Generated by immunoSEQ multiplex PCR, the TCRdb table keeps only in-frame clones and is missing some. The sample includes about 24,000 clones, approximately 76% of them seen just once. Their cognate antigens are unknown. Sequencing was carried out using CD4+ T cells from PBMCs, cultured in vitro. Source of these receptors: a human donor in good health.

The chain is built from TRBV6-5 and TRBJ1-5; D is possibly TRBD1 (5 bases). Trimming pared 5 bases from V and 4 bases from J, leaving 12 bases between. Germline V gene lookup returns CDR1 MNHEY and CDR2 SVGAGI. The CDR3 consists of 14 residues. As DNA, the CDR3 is TGTGCCAGCAGTCCAGTGTGGGGGAATCAGCCCCAGCATTTT. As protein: CASSPVWGNQPQHF.

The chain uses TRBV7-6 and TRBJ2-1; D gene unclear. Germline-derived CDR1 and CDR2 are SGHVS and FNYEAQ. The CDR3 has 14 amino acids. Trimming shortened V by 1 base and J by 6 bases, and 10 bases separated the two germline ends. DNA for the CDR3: TGTGCCAGCAGCTTAGAAACCGTTAGCAATGAGCAGTTCTTC. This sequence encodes CASSLETVSNEQFF.

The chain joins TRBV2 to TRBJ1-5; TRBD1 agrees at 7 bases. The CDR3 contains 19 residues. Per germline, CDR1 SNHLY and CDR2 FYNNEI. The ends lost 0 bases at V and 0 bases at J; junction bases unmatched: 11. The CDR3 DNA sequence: TGTGCCAGCAGTGAAGCGCGGAGGGGGCCGGGGTATAGCAATCAGCCCCAGCATTTT. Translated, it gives CASSEARRGPGYSNQPQHF. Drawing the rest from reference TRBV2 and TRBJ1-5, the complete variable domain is EPEVTQTPSHQVTQMGQEVILRCVPISNHLYFYWYRQILGQKVEFLVSFYNNEISEKSEIFDDQFSVERPDGSNFTLKIRSTKLEDSAMYFCASSEARRGPGYSNQPQHFGDGTRLSIL.

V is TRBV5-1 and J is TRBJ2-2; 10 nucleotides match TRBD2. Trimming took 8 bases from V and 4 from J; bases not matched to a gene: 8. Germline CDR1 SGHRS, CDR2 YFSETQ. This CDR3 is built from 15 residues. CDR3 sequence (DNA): TGCGCCAGTGCAATAGCGGGAGGCGGCACCGGGGAGCTGTTTTTT. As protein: CASAIAGGGTGELFF.

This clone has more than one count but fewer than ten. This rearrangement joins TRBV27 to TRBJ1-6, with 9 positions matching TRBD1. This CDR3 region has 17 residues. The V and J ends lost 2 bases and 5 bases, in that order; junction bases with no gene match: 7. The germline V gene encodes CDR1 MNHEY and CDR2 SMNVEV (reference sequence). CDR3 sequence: CASSLGQGRLNNSPLHF. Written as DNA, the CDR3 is TGTGCCAGCAGTTTAGGACAGGGGCGGTTAAATAATTCACCCCTCCACTTT.

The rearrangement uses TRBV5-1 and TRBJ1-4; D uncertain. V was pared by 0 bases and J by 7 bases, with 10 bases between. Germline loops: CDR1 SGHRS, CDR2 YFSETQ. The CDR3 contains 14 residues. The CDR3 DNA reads TGCGCCAGCAGCTTGGGGGGAGTGGGTGAAAAACTGTTTTTT. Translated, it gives CASSLGGVGEKLFF.

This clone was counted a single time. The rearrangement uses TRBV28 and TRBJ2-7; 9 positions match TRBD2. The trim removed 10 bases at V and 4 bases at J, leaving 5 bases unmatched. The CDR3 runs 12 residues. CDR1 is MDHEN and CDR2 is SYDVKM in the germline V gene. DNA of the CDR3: TGTGCCACTACTAGCGGGCTATACGAGCAGTACTTC. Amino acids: CATTSGLYEQYF.

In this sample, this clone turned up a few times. The CDR3 loop is CASGQGFLAEAFF. In DNA form, the CDR3 reads TGTGCTAGTGGCCAGGGTTTTCTTGCTGAAGCTTTCTTT. The chain links TRBV12-5 to TRBJ1-1; D may be TRBD1 (5 bases). The V gene's germline CDR1 is LGHNT and CDR2 FRNRAP. The CDR3 has 13 amino acids. Trimming stripped 6 bases from V and 6 bases from J, with 14 bases between.

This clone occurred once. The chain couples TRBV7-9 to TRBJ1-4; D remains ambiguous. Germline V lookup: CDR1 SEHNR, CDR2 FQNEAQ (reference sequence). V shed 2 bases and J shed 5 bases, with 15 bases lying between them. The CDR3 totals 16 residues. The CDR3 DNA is TGTGCCAGCAGCTTAATTAATGGACGGAGAAATGAAAAACTGTTTTTT. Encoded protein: CASSLINGRRNEKLFF.

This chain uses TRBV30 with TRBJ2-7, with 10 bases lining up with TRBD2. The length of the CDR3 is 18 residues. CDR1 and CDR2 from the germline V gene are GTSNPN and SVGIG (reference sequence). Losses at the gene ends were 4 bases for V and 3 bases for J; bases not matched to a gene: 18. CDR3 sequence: CAWTRGLSGLAEGYEQYF. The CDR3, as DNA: TGTGCCTGGACCCGGGGACTTTCCGGACTAGCGGAAGGCTACGAGCAGTACTTC.

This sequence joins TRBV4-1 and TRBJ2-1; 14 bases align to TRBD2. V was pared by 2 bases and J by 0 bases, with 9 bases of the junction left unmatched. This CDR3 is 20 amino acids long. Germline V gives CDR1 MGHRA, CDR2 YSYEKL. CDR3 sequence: CASSQSGTSGSSSSYNEQFF. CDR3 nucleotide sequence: TGCGCCAGCAGCCAAAGCGGGACTAGCGGGAGCAGTAGCTCCTACAATGAGCAGTTCTTC.

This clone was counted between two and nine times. The CDR3 bases are TGTGCCAGCAGCTTTTCTTCTAGCGGTATCTACGAGCAGTACTTC. Its translation is CASSFSSSGIYEQYF. This sequence joins TRBV5-4 and TRBJ2-7; TRBD2 agrees at 7 bases. Trimming at V came to 2 bases and at J to 3 bases, leaving 8 bases not matched to a gene. The CDR3 consists of 15 residues. The V gene's germline CDR1 is SGHNT and CDR2 YYREEE (reference sequence).

CDR3 bases: TGTGCCAGCAGTGGTCAGGGCACCTACGAGCAGTACTTC. Translating gives CASSGQGTYEQYF. The J gene is TRBJ2-7, the V gene TRBV2, with D possibly being TRBD1 (5 bases). This CDR3 region has 13 residues. Germline CDR1 reads SNHLY; CDR2 reads FYNNEI. V dropped 4 bases and J dropped 2 bases, with 9 bases sitting between them.

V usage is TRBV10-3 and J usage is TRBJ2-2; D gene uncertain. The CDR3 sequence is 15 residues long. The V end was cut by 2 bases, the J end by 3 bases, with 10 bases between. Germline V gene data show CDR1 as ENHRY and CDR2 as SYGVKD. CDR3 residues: CAISELVGDTGELFF. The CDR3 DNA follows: TGTGCCATCAGTGAGCTCGTGGGCGACACCGGGGAGCTGTTTTTT.

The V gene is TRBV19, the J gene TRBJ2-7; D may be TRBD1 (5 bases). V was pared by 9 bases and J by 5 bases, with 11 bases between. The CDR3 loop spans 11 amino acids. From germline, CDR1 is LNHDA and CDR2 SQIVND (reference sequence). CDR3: CARLGPDEQYF. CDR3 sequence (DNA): TGTGCCAGGTTGGGGCCAGACGAGCAGTACTTC.

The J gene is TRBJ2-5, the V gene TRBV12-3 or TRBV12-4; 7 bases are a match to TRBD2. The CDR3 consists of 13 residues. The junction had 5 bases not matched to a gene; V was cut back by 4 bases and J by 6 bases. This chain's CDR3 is CASSWGGRQTQYF. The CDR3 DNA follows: TGTGCCAGCAGTTGGGGAGGGCGGCAGACCCAGTACTTC.

CDR3 in DNA: TGTGCCAGTAGTATAGATCAGGGGGCGAGTGGCTACACCTTC. Its translation is CASSIDQGASGYTF. V usage is TRBV19 and J usage is TRBJ1-2, with 8 bases matching TRBD1. V was pared by 0 bases and J by 7 bases, with 4 bases of the junction left unmatched. The CDR3 has 14 amino acids. The germline CDR1 and CDR2 sequences are LNHDA and SQIVND (reference sequence). Full variable domain (rest looked up from reference TRBV19 and TRBJ1-2): DGGITQSPKYLFRKEGQNVTLSCEQNLNHDAMYWYRQDPGQGLRLIYYSQIVNDFQKGDIAEGYSVSREKKESFPLTVTSAQKNPTAFYLCASSIDQGASGYTFGSGTRLTVV.

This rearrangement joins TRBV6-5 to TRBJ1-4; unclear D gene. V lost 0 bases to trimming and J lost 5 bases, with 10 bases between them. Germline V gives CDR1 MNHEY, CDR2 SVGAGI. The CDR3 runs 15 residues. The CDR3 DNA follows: TGTGCCAGCAGTTACTCGACTAGGGTAAATGAAAAACTGTTTTTT. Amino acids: CASSYSTRVNEKLFF.

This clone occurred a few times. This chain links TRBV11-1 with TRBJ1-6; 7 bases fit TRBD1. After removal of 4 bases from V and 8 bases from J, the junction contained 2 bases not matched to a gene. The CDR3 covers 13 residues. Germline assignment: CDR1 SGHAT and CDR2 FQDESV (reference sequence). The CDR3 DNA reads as TGTGCCAGCAGCTCCACAGGGGATTCACCCCTCCACTTT. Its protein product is CASSSTGDSPLHF.

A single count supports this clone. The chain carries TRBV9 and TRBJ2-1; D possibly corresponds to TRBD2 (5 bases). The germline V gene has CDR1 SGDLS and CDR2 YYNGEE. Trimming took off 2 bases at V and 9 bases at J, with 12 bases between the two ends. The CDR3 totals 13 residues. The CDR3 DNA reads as TGTGCCAGCAGCGTGGAAGGACTTGGTGAGCAGTTCTTC. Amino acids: CASSVEGLGEQFF.

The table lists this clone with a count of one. The CDR3 loop reads CAWSVGPGDKTQYF. In DNA, the CDR3 is TGTGCCTGGAGTGTAGGGCCGGGAGATAAGACGCAGTATTTT. This chain links TRBV30 with TRBJ2-3; weak D call: TRBD2 (6 bases). The germline V gene has CDR1 GTSNPN and CDR2 SVGIG (reference sequence). The CDR3 totals 14 residues. Between the trimmed V and J ends, which lost 0 bases and 9 bases, there was a span of 16 bases.

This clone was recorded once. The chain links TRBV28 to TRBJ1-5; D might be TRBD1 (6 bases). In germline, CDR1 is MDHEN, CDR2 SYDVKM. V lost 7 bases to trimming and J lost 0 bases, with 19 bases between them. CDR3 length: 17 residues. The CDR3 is CASTSQGTSYSNQPQHF. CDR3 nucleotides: TGTGCCAGCACCTCCCAGGGGACATCTTATAGCAATCAGCCCCAGCATTTT.